These T cell receptor beta chains were read from a single sample in a study of PD-L1 blockade in urothelial cancer. TCRdb's table, derived via immunoSEQ multiplex PCR, lists solely in-frame clones and lacks some. The sample carries tens of thousands of clones, around 87% recorded once. Sequencing was performed on PBMCs, taken around atezolizumab (anti-PD-L1) treatment. The receptors originated from a man in his 60s with urothelial cancer. The CDR3 runs from the conserved cysteine through the conserved F or W. Fields, in order: J gene, V gene, D gene, clone size, CDR3 protein, CDR3 DNA. D genes are given only for firm matches. A row's size may be missing; if present it is once, few, many or a size class.

>TRBJ2-7|TRBV7-2|TRBD2|NA
CASSLVASGKGEQYF
TGTGCCAGCAGCTTAGTGGCTAGCGGGAAAGGCGAGCAGTACTTC
>TRBJ2-1|TRBV7-6|TRBD2|NA
CASSLAGGPGDEQFF
TGTGCCAGCAGCCTAGCGGGAGGGCCTGGAGATGAGCAGTTCTTC
>TRBJ1-1|TRBV4-1|NA|NA
CASSQDRSEAFF
TGCGCCAGCAGCCAAGATAGAAGTGAAGCTTTCTTT
>TRBJ1-2|TRBV6-5|NA|NA
CASSYSTRGLDGYTF
TGTGCCAGCAGTTACTCGACGCGGGGGCTGGATGGCTACACCTTC
>TRBJ1-4|TRBV18|TRBD1|NA
CASSPRDRGTGKLFF
TGTGCCAGCTCACCAAGGGACAGGGGCACGGGAAAACTGTTTTTT
>TRBJ2-7|TRBV18|TRBD1|NA
CASHGTGVGYEQYF
TGTGCCAGCCACGGGACAGGGGTAGGGTACGAGCAGTACTTC
>TRBJ2-3|TRBV6-1|NA|NA
CASSSRGPPPDTQYF
TGTGCCAGCAGTAGTCGGGGTCCTCCGCCGGATACGCAGTATTTT
>TRBJ1-2|TRBV2|NA|NA
CASTPDKIIGGYTF
TGTGCCAGCACCCCTGACAAAATCATTGGGGGCTACACCTTC
>TRBJ1-1|TRBV27|NA|NA
CASSSSGQGFTEAFF
NA
>TRBJ2-7|TRBV5-1|TRBD2|once
CASSFAGVAEQYF
TGCGCCAGCAGCTTCGCGGGAGTCGCCGAGCAGTACTTC
>TRBJ2-6|TRBV10-3|TRBD1|NA
CAISKTGDRYSGANVLTF
TGTGCCATCAGCAAAACAGGGGATCGATACTCTGGGGCCAACGTCCTGACTTTC
>TRBJ2-7|TRBV7-2|TRBD2|NA
CASSQAGTSGGASGEQYF
TGTGCCAGCAGCCAGGCCGGGACTAGCGGGGGGGCTTCGGGCGAGCAGTACTTC
>TRBJ1-6|TRBV14|NA|NA
CASSQYGRVNSPLHF
TGTGCCAGCAGCCAATATGGCAGGGTTAATTCACCCCTCCACTTT
>TRBJ2-1|TRBV28|NA|NA
CASSRTGSSYNEQFF
TGTGCCAGCAGTCGAACAGGGAGCTCCTACAATGAGCAGTTCTTC
>TRBJ2-2|TRBV19|TRBD1|NA
CASSTIPGQGILHTNTGELFF
TGTGCCAGTAGTACAATCCCGGGACAGGGAATATTGCATACGAACACCGGGGAGCTGTTTTTT
>TRBJ2-7|TRBV9|NA|NA
CASSSSSIADQYF
TGTGCCAGCAGCTCCTCGTCGATAGCAGATCAGTACTTC
>TRBJ2-5|TRBV7-6|TRBD1|NA
CASRDGTGETQYF
TGTGCCAGCAGGGATGGGACAGGAGAGACCCAGTACTTC
>TRBJ2-2|TRBV6-5|TRBD1|NA
CASSSLRQGNTGELFF
TGTGCCAGCAGTTCGCTCCGACAGGGCAACACCGGGGAGCTGTTTTTT
>TRBJ2-5|TRBV19|NA|NA
CASSTTWQGETQYF
TGTGCCAGTAGTACAACTTGGCAGGGGGAGACCCAGTACTTC
>TRBJ2-7|TRBV5-1|NA|NA
CASSLQGGEQYF
TGCGCCAGCAGCTTGCAAGGGGGCGAGCAGTACTTC
>TRBJ1-4|TRBV4-1|NA|few
CASSRPEEKLFF
TGCGCCAGCAGCCGACCGGAGGAAAAACTGTTTTTT
>TRBJ2-7|TRBV28|NA|NA
CASSLPTGQDPYEQYF
TGTGCCAGCAGTCTCCCAACGGGACAAGACCCCTACGAGCAGTACTTC